These T cell receptor beta chains were read from a single sample in a study of PD-1 blockade in classical Hodgkin lymphoma. Assay: immunoSEQ multiplex PCR; the TCRdb copy retains only in-frame clones and omits some. This table holds about 110,000 clones, roughly nine tenths found once. Sample: peripheral blood mononuclear cells (PBMCs), taken before the second cycle of nivolumab. Source of these receptors: a human donor with classical Hodgkin lymphoma. The CDR3 runs from the conserved cysteine through the conserved F or W. A D gene is named only where the DNA matches it firmly. Where a row states a size, it is once, few, many or the class of an expanded clone; other rows omit it.

CDR3 protein	CDR3 DNA	clone size	D gene	V gene	J gene
CASSLSGAPSAFF	TGTGCCAGCAGTTTGTCGGGGGCCCCAAGTGCTTTCTTT	NA	NA	TRBV27	TRBJ1-1
CASSLNSYEQYF	TGTGCCAGCAGTTTAAACAGTTACGAGCAGTACTTC	NA	NA	TRBV27	TRBJ2-7
CASSTIRTETQYF	TGTGCCAGCAGCACCATTCGGACGGAGACCCAGTACTTC	once	NA	TRBV7-9	TRBJ2-5
CASSPGWEAISEETQYF	TGTGCCAGCAGCCCAGGATGGGAGGCGATCTCAGAAGAGACCCAGTACTTC	NA	NA	TRBV11-1	TRBJ2-5
CAWSGGWTSYNEQFF	TGTGCCTGGAGCGGGGGGTGGACCTCCTACAATGAGCAGTTCTTC	NA	TRBD2	TRBV30	TRBJ2-1
CARGGPGTGELFF	TGTGCCAGGGGGGGGCCCGGCACCGGGGAGCTGTTTTTT	NA	NA	TRBV5-4	TRBJ2-2
CASVDRDSNQPQHF	TGTGCCAGCGTAGACCGCGATAGCAATCAGCCCCAGCATTTT	once	NA	TRBV6-1	TRBJ1-5
CASSYSWELEKLFF	TGTGCCAGCAGTTACTCTTGGGAGCTCGAAAAACTGTTTTTT	few	NA	TRBV6-5	TRBJ1-4
CASSLAGGQPQHF	TGCGCCAGCAGCTTGGCCGGGGGCCAGCCCCAGCATTTT	few	NA	TRBV5-1	TRBJ1-5
CATSRDRLLAGELFF	TGTGCCACCAGCAGAGACAGATTACTCGCCGGGGAGCTGTTTTTT	NA	NA	TRBV15	TRBJ2-2
CASSGLIYGYTF	TGTGCCAGCTCGGGACTAATCTATGGCTACACCTTC	once	NA	TRBV6-1	TRBJ1-2
CASTARRGPTEAFF	TGTGCCAGCACCGCACGGAGGGGGCCGACTGAAGCTTTCTTT	NA	TRBD1	TRBV6-5	TRBJ1-1
CASSQVGTSGYRRCEQYF	TGCGCCAGCAGCCAAGTCGGGACTAGCGGTTACCGGAGGTGCGAGCAGTACTTC	NA	TRBD2	TRBV4-1	TRBJ2-7
CASNWEQDTGELFF	TGTGCCAGCAACTGGGAACAGGACACCGGGGAGCTGTTTTTT	NA	NA	TRBV6-6	TRBJ2-2
CASSFTAGRTDTQYF	TGTGCCAGCAGTTTTACAGCGGGAAGGACAGATACGCAGTATTTT	NA	TRBD2	TRBV27	TRBJ2-3
CASSNPVSSDTQYF	TGCGCCAGCAGCAATCCCGTTAGTTCAGATACGCAGTATTTT	NA	NA	TRBV5-1	TRBJ2-3
CASSSQDSSYEQYF	TGCGCCAGCAGCTCCCAGGACAGCTCCTACGAGCAGTACTTC	NA	NA	TRBV5-1	TRBJ2-7
CASSLERVSTDTQYF	TGCGCCAGCAGCTTAGAGCGGGTTAGCACAGATACGCAGTATTTT	NA	NA	TRBV5-1	TRBJ2-3
CASSDNGETQYF	TGTGCCAGCAGTGACAATGGGGAGACCCAGTACTTC	NA	NA	TRBV6-1	TRBJ2-5
CASRVRPFVTEAFF	TGTGCCAGCAGAGTAAGGCCCTTCGTCACTGAAGCTTTCTTT	few	NA	TRBV6-5	TRBJ1-1
CASSLSSRTTLSYNEQFF	TGTGCCAGCAGCCTCTCCTCGAGGACGACCCTCTCCTACAATGAGCAGTTCTTC	NA	NA	TRBV13	TRBJ2-1
CSVDRVGIREQFF	TGCAGCGTTGACAGGGTTGGTATCCGTGAGCAGTTCTTC	NA	NA	TRBV29-1	TRBJ2-1
CAISGGASGRTEQFF	TGTGCCATCAGTGGAGGGGCTAGCGGGAGGACTGAGCAGTTCTTC	NA	TRBD2	TRBV10-3	TRBJ2-1